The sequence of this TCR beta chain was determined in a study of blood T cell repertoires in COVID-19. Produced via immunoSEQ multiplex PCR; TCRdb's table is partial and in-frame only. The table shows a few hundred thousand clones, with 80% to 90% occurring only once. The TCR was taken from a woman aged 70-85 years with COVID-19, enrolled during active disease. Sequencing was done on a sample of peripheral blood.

The CDR3 region is CASSLLGGHGYTF. The CDR3 DNA reads as TGTGCCAGCAGTCTCCTCGGGGGTCATGGCTACACCTTC. This chain links TRBV12-3 or TRBV12-4 with TRBJ1-2, with D perhaps TRBD1 (5 bases). This CDR3 spans 13 amino acids. V lost 5 bases and J 6 bases, leaving 13 bases between the germline ends.